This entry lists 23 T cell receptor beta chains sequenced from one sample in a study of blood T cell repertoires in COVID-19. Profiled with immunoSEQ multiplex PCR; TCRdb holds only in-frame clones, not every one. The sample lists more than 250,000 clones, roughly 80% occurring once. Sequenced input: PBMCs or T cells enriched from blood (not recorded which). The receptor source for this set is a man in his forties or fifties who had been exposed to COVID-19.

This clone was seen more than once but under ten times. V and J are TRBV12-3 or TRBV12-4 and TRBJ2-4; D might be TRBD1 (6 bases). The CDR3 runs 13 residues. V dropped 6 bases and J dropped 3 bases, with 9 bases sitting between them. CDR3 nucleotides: TGTGCCAGCAGCTCAGGGGACAAAAACATTCAGTACTTC. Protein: CASSSGDKNIQYF.

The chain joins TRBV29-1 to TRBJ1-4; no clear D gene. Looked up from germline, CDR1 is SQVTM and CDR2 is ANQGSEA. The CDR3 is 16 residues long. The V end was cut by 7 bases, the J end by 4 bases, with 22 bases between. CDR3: CSAFRDTIRGNEKLFF. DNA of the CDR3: TGCAGCGCCTTTCGTGACACTATTCGGGGTAATGAAAAACTGTTTTTT.

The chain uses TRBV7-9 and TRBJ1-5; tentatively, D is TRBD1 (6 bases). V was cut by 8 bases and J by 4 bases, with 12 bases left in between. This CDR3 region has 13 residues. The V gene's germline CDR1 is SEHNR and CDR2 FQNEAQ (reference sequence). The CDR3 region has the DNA TGTGCCAGCGGGAAAGACAGGAATCAGCCCCAGCATTTT. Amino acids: CASGKDRNQPQHF.

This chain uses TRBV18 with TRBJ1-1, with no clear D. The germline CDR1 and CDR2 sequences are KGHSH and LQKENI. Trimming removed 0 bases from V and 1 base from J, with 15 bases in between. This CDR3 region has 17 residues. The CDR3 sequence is CASSPPRAGLKNTEAFF. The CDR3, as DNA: TGTGCCAGCTCACCACCGAGGGCGGGCCTTAAGAACACTGAAGCTTTCTTT.

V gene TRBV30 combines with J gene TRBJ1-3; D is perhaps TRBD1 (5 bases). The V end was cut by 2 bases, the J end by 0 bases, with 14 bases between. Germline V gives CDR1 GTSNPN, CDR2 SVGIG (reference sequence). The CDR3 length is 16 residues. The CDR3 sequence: CAWSNIQGGSGNTIYF. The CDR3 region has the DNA TGTGCCTGGAGTAACATCCAGGGAGGCTCTGGAAACACCATATATTTT.

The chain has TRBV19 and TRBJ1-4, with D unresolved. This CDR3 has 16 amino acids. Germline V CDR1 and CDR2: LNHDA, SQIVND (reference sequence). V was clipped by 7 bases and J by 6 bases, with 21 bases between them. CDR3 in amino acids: CASNPGRERLDEKLFF. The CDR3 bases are TGTGCCAGTAATCCAGGCCGCGAACGGTTGGATGAAAAACTGTTTTTT.

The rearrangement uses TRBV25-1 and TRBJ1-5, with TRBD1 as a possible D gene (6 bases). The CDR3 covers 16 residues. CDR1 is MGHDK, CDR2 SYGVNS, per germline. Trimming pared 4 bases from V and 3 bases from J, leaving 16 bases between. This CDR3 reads CASSGSRDILNQPQHF. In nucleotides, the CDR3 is TGTGCCAGCAGTGGGAGCCGGGACATACTCAATCAGCCCCAGCATTTT.

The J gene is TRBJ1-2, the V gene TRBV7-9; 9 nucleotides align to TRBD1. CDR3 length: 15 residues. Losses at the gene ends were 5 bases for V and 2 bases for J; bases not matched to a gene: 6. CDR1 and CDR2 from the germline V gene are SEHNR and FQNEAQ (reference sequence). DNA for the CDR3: TGTGCCAGCAGCCTGGGACAGGGCTTAAACTATGGCTACACCTTC. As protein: CASSLGQGLNYGYTF.

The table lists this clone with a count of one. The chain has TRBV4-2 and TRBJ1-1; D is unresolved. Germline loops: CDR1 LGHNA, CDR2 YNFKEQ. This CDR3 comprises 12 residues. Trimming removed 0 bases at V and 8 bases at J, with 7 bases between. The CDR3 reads CASSQERGEAFF. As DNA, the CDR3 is TGTGCCAGCAGCCAAGAGCGGGGAGAAGCTTTCTTT.

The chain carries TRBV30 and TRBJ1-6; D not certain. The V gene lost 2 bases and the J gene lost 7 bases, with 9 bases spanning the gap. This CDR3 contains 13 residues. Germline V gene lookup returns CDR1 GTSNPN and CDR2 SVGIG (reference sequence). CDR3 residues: CAWSSVNNSPLHF. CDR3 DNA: TGTGCCTGGAGTAGCGTGAACAATTCACCCCTCCACTTT. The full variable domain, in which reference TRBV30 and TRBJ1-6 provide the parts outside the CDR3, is SQTIHQWPATLVQPVGSPLSLECTVEGTSNPNLYWYRQAAGRGLQLLFYSVGIGQISSEVPQNLSASRPQDRQFILSSKKLLLSDSGFYLCAWSSVNNSPLHFGNGTRLTVT.

Here the CDR3 DNA reads TGTGCCAGCTCTCTACAGGGTTCGCAGCCCCAGCATTTT. Its protein product is CASSLQGSQPQHF. The chain is built from TRBV18 and TRBJ1-5; the D gene is possibly TRBD1 (6 bases). With 6 bases removed from V and 7 bases from J, the gap between germline ends came to 13 bases. The CDR3 spans 13 residues. In germline, CDR1 is KGHSH, CDR2 LQKENI.

This CDR3 reads CASSYPGNEQFF. CDR3 coding DNA: TGTGCCAGCAGTTATCCCGGGAATGAGCAGTTCTTC. V gene TRBV6-5 combines with J gene TRBJ2-1; no definite D call. Germline V gene sequence: CDR1 MNHEY, CDR2 SVGAGI. Trimming shortened V by 3 bases and J by 7 bases, and 7 bases separated the two germline ends. The CDR3 is made up of 12 amino acids.

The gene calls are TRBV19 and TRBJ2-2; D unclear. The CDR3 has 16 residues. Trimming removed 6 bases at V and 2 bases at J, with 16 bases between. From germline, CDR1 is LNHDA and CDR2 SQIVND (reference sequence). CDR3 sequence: CASRPRRGPNTGELFF. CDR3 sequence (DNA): TGTGCCAGTAGACCCCGTAGAGGTCCAAACACCGGGGAGCTGTTTTTT.

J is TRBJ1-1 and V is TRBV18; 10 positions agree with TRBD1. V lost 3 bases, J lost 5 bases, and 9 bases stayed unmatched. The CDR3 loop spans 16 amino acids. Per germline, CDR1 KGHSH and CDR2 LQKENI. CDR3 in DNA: TGTGCCAGCTCACCCGGGGTGGGACAGGGGAGGACTGAAGCTTTCTTT. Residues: CASSPGVGQGRTEAFF. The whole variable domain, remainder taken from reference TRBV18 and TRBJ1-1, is NAGVMQNPRHLVRRRGQEARLRCSPMKGHSHVYWYRQLPEEGLKFMVYLQKENIIDESGMPKERFSAEFPKEGPSILRIQQVVRGDSAAYFCASSPGVGQGRTEAFFGQGTRLTVV.

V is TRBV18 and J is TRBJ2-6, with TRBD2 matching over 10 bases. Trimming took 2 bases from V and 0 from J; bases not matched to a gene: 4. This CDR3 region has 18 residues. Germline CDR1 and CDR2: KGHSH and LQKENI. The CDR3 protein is CASSPGLAESSGANVLTF. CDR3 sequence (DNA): TGTGCCAGCTCACCAGGACTAGCGGAAAGCTCTGGGGCCAACGTCCTGACTTTC.

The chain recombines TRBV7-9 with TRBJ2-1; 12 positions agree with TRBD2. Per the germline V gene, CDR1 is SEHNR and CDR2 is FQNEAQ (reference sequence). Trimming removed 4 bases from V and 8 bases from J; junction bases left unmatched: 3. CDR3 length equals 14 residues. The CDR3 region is CASSWTSGIDEQFF. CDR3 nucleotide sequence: TGTGCCAGCAGCTGGACTAGCGGGATAGATGAGCAGTTCTTC. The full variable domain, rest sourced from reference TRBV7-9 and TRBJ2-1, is DTGVSQNPRHKITKRGQNVTFRCDPISEHNRLYWYRQTLGQGPEFLTYFQNEAQLEKSRLLSDRFSAERPKGSFSTLEIQRTEQGDSAMYLCASSWTSGIDEQFFGPGTRLTVL.

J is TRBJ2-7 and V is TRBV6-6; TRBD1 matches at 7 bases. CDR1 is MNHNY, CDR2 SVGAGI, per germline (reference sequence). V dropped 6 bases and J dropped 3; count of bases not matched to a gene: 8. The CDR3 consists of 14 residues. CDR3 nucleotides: TGTGCCAGCAGCCCCAGGCAGGGGGTCTACGAGCAGTACTTC. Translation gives CASSPRQGVYEQYF.

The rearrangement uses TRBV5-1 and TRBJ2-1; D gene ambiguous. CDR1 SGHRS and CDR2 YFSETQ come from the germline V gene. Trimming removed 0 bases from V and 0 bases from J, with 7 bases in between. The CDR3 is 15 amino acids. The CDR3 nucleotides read TGCGCCAGCAGCTTGGTACAGAGCTCCTACAATGAGCAGTTCTTC. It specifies CASSLVQSSYNEQFF.

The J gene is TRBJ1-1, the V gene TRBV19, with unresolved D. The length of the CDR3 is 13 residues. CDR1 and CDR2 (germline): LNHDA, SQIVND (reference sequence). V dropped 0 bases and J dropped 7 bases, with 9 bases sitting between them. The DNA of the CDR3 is TGTGCCAGTAGTATAGACCCAACGGTTGAAGCTTTCTTT. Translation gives CASSIDPTVEAFF.

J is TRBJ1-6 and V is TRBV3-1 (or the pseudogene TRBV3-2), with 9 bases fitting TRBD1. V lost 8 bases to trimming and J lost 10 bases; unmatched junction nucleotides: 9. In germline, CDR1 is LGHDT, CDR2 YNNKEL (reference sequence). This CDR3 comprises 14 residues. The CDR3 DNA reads TGTGCCAGCCTTCCAACCGGACAGGGGTCACCCCTCCACTTT. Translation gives CASLPTGQGSPLHF.

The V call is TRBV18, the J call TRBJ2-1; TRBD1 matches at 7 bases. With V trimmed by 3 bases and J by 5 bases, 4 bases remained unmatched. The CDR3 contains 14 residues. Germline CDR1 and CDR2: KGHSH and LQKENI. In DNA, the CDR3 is TGTGCCAGCTCACCCGGGACAGTGAACAATGAGCAGTTCTTC. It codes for CASSPGTVNNEQFF.

In nucleotides, the CDR3 is TGTGCCAGCAGCCCCGGTGCTTTCGGGTTCGAGCAGTACTTC. Its translation is CASSPGAFGFEQYF. J is TRBJ2-7 and V is TRBV7-2; D gene unclear. Germline V CDR1 and CDR2: SGHTA, FQGNSA. The CDR3 runs to 14 residues. V lost 5 bases and J lost 6, with 17 bases in between. The whole variable domain, filled in from reference TRBV7-2 and TRBJ2-7, reads GAGVSQSPSNKVTEKGKDVELRCDPISGHTALYWYRQSLGQGLEFLIYFQGNSAPDKSGLPSDRFSAERTGGSVSTLTIQRTQQEDSAVYLCASSPGAFGFEQYFGPGTRLTVT.

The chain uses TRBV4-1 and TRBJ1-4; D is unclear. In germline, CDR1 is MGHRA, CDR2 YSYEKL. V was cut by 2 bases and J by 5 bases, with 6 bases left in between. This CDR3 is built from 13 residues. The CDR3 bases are TGCGCCAGCAGCCAAAGCCCGAATGAAAAACTGTTTTTT. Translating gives CASSQSPNEKLFF.